These 15 T cell receptor beta chains share one sample of origin, sequenced in a study of blood T cell repertoires in COVID-19. Measured with immunoSEQ multiplex PCR; TCRdb has only the in-frame clones, and not every one. The repertoire has 150,000 to 250,000 clones, approximately 80% of them found once; the top ten carry around 6.9%. Sequencing input: peripheral blood. The source is a human donor with acute or convalescent COVID-19. The donor label of this sample is uncertain.

This chain connects TRBV21-1 to TRBJ2-7; the D call of TRBD2 is as the table states it, not checked on the DNA. TRBV21-1 is a recognized pseudogene. This CDR3 contains 15 residues. The chain's CDR3 is CASSKGTSGKDEQYF. CDR3 in DNA: TGTGCCAGCAGCAAGGGGACTAGCGGGAAGGACGAGCAGTACTTC.

The rearrangement uses TRBV11-3 and TRBJ2-3; tentative D call: TRBD1 (6 bases). The CDR3 consists of 16 residues. The V end lost 5 bases, the J end lost 0 bases, and 15 bases lay between the germline ends. The V gene's germline CDR1 is SGHNT and CDR2 YENEEA. The CDR3 nucleotides are TGTGCCAGCAGCCAGGGGTCGGGTCGAAGCACAGATACGCAGTATTTT. Its protein product is CASSQGSGRSTDTQYF.

This clone was seen a few times. The J gene is TRBJ2-2, the V gene TRBV2; TRBD1 matches 8 bases. The CDR3 is 16 residues long. CDR1 and CDR2 (germline): SNHLY, FYNNEI. Unmatched junction bases numbered 3, after V lost 2 bases and J lost 1 base. The CDR3 here is CASSEPGTGNTGELFF. The CDR3, as DNA: TGTGCCAGCAGTGAACCCGGGACAGGGAACACCGGGGAGCTGTTTTTT.

This chain links TRBV20-1 with TRBJ2-7; 9 nucleotides line up with TRBD1. Germline values: CDR1 DFQATT, CDR2 SNEGSKA (reference sequence). The CDR3 is 13 amino acids. V was clipped by 3 bases and J by 7 bases; unmatched bases: 7. CDR3 nucleotide sequence: TGCAGTGCTAGTGGGACAGGGCCCTTGGAGCAGTACTTC. Its protein product is CSASGTGPLEQYF.

The chain recombines TRBV5-1 with TRBJ2-3; no firm D call. Germline CDR1 is SGHRS and CDR2 is YFSETQ. This CDR3 has 12 amino acids. The germline V and J ends were trimmed by 5 bases and 4 bases, with 8 bases remaining between them. The chain's CDR3 is CASREVADTQYF. In DNA, the CDR3 is TGCGCCAGCAGAGAAGTAGCAGATACGCAGTATTTT.

The rearrangement uses TRBV28 and TRBJ1-2, with TRBD1 as a possible D gene (6 bases). Trimming shortened V by 8 bases and J by 4 bases, and 14 bases separated the two germline ends. The germline CDR1 and CDR2 sequences are MDHEN and SYDVKM. The CDR3 contains 13 residues. The CDR3 loop is CASRSSGVYGYTF. The CDR3 region has the DNA TGTGCCAGCCGTTCCTCAGGGGTCTATGGCTACACCTTC.

V usage is TRBV7-8 and J usage is TRBJ1-1; D gene uncertain. Trimming removed 6 bases from V and 1 base from J, with 6 bases in between. The germline V gene has CDR1 SGHVS and CDR2 FQNEAQ. The CDR3 is 12 residues long. The CDR3 protein is CASRGRNTEAFF. CDR3 in DNA: TGTGCCAGCAGGGGCCGGAACACTGAAGCTTTCTTT.

V and J are TRBV3-1 (or the pseudogene TRBV3-2) and TRBJ2-1; 9 nucleotides align to TRBD2. V lost 0 bases, J lost 2 bases, and 5 bases stayed unmatched. The CDR3 covers 17 residues. Per germline, CDR1 LGHDT and CDR2 YNNKEL (reference sequence). DNA of the CDR3: TGTGCCAGCAGCCAAGACGTAGCGGGAGCGACCTACAATGAGCAGTTCTTC. It is translated as CASSQDVAGATYNEQFF.

In its sample, this clone was seen once. The chain links TRBV29-1 to TRBJ2-2, with 14 bases identical to TRBD2. This CDR3 is 13 amino acids long. Germline CDR1 reads SQVTM; CDR2 reads ANQGSEA. V shed 7 bases, J shed 8 bases, and the junction held 3 bases outside the gene matches. CDR3 DNA sequence: TGCAGCGCCAGGACTAGCGGGAGGGGGGAGCTGTTTTTT. Translated: CSARTSGRGELFF.

In its sample, this clone was seen once. This chain connects TRBV30 to TRBJ2-3, with D unresolved. The CDR3 has 12 residues. Germline values: CDR1 GTSNPN, CDR2 SVGIG (reference sequence). The V end was cut by 0 bases, the J end by 5 bases, with 6 bases between. For the CDR3, the DNA is TGTGCCTGGAGTGTACTTAGAGATACGCAGTATTTT. Translated: CAWSVLRDTQYF.

This clone has only a few counts. The chain links TRBV18 to TRBJ1-2; TRBD1 matches at 9 bases. The CDR3 loop spans 14 amino acids. The J segment lost 8 bases and the V segment lost 1 base, leaving 5 bases of the junction unmatched. Germline CDR1 KGHSH, CDR2 LQKENI. CDR3 DNA sequence: TGTGCCAGCTCACCACAGGGACAGGGAGACGGCTACACCTTC. Protein sequence: CASSPQGQGDGYTF. The whole variable domain, remainder taken from reference TRBV18 and TRBJ1-2, is NAGVMQNPRHLVRRRGQEARLRCSPMKGHSHVYWYRQLPEEGLKFMVYLQKENIIDESGMPKERFSAEFPKEGPSILRIQQVVRGDSAAYFCASSPQGQGDGYTFGSGTRLTVV.

The gene calls are TRBV19 and TRBJ2-3, with TRBD2 identical over 8 bases. V lost 9 bases to trimming and J lost 1 base; unmatched junction nucleotides: 18. Looked up from germline, CDR1 is LNHDA and CDR2 is SQIVND (reference sequence). The CDR3 totals 18 residues. The CDR3, as DNA: TGTGCCAGCCCGGGGGGCCTGAAAGGAGCGGGAGGCACAGATACGCAGTATTTT. Amino acids: CASPGGLKGAGGTDTQYF.

The rearrangement links TRBV11-2 to TRBJ1-3, with D possibly matching TRBD1 (5 bases). This CDR3 is built from 17 residues. The ends were cut back, 5 bases at V and 0 bases at J, with 17 bases in the middle. The germline gives CDR1 SGHAT, CDR2 FQNNGV. The chain's CDR3 is CASSRSVGTNSGNTIYF. The CDR3 region has the DNA TGTGCCAGCAGCCGCTCAGTAGGGACTAACTCTGGAAACACCATATATTTT.

This clone was observed once. The V and J genes are TRBV19 and TRBJ2-1; maybe TRBD2 (5 bases). V was shortened by 3 bases and J by 7 bases, with 19 bases between the two germline ends. The CDR3 extends over 16 amino acids. Looked up from germline, CDR1 is LNHDA and CDR2 is SQIVND (reference sequence). The CDR3: CASSMGSFPPLNEQFF. In DNA form, the CDR3 reads TGTGCCAGTAGTATGGGGAGCTTCCCCCCCTTGAATGAGCAGTTCTTC.

This clone was observed a single time. The gene calls are TRBV10-3 and TRBJ1-1; 9 bases are a match to TRBD1. With 0 bases clipped from V and 11 bases from J, the junction kept 10 bases outside the gene matches. This CDR3 comprises 15 residues. Germline CDR1 reads ENHRY; CDR2 reads SYGVKD. CDR3 amino acids: CAISESTGGGQGAFF. In nucleotides, the CDR3 is TGTGCCATCAGTGAGTCGACAGGGGGAGGACAGGGGGCTTTCTTT.